The 12 T cell receptor beta chains below were found in one sample sequenced in a study of tumor-infiltrating lymphocytes in primary liver carcinoma (dated by TCRdb to about 2017). TRIzol reagent was used to extract blood RNA from unsorted whole blood, while the DNeasy Blood & Tissue kit provided the germline DNA. Sequenced using an Illumina HiSeq 2500. Starting from 500 to 600 ng total RNA, TCRbeta-specific cDNA was produced by reverse transcription with a constant-region primer and ProtoScript II reverse transcriptase. The TCRbeta libraries were prepared through three rounds of nested multiplex PCR following a slightly modified ARM-PCR procedure. Each of the first two PCR rounds ran for about 9 cycles and used multiplex TRBV1-TRBV30 forward primers together with a Cbeta reverse primer. TCRdb reprocessing: public reads trimmed at Q25 with fastp, clones called with MiXCR, in-frame beta chains kept. Entries are consolidated by CDR3 protein sequence, retaining the most common genes and DNA. This sample lists fewer than 400,000 distinct CDR3 sequences; around three fifths were detected once. About a sixth of the sample lies in the top ten.

The sequenced sample was peripheral blood. The receptors come from a woman in her twenties or thirties with primary liver carcinoma and hepatitis B virus infection.

This clonotype has a count of ten or more. J is TRBJ2-2 and V is TRBV6-5; 8 bases are a match to TRBD2. V was clipped by 6 bases and J by 7 bases; unmatched bases: 10. CDR1 is MNHEY, CDR2 SVGAGI, per germline. The CDR3 length is 15 residues. In DNA form, the CDR3 reads TGTGCCAGCAGCCAGGGGTTTAGCGGGAACGGGGAGCTGTTTTTT. This gives the protein CASSQGFSGNGELFF.

This rearrangement joins TRBV28 to TRBJ1-2, with 8 nucleotides matching TRBD1. Germline trimming cut 6 bases from V and 7 bases from J; bases unmatched to any gene: 13. The germline V gene has CDR1 MDHEN and CDR2 SYDVKM. The length of the CDR3 is 15 residues. The CDR3 DNA sequence: TGTGCCAGCAGACTAACCTCAGGGGGCGCGTTTGGCTACACCTTC. This translates into CASRLTSGGAFGYTF.

Only one count was recorded for this clonotype. The junction departs from the called germline gene at one end, perhaps through a read error. V is TRBV14 and J is TRBJ1-2; D is unclear. The CDR3 spans 15 residues. The germline V gene has CDR1 SGHDN and CDR2 FVKESK. The CDR3 DNA sequence: TGTGCCTGCAGCCTTACCCGGGATGTCGGCTATGGCTACACCTTC. This gives the protein CACSLTRDVGYGYTF.

Of note for this clonotype: Compared with germline, one end of the junction differs, possibly owing to a read error. The CDR3 here is CASSSGLGNPPQHF. The CDR3, as DNA: TGTGCCAGCAGCTCGGGACTGGGGAATCCGCCCCAGCATTTT. The chain is built from TRBV7-9 and TRBJ1-5; possibly TRBD1 for D (5 bases). The CDR3 totals 14 residues. Germline V gene data show CDR1 as SEHNR and CDR2 as FQNEAQ (reference sequence). Filled out from reference TRBV7-9 and TRBJ1-5, the complete variable domain reads DTGVSQNPRHKITKRGQNVTFRCDPISEHNRLYWYRQTLGQGPEFLTYFQNEAQLEKSRLLSDRFSAERPKGSFSTLEIQRTEQGDSAMYLCASSSGLGNPPQHFGDGTRLSIL.

The chain employs TRBV14 and TRBJ2-5, with a weak D call TRBD1 (6 bases). Trimming took off 3 bases at V and 6 bases at J, with 17 bases between the two ends. CDR1 is SGHDN, CDR2 FVKESK, per germline. The CDR3 contains 15 residues. CDR3 region: CASSHELPRGKTQYF. CDR3 sequence (DNA): TGTGCCAGCAGCCACGAACTACCCAGGGGCAAGACCCAGTACTTC.

Concerning this clonotype itself: At one boundary the junction diverges from the germline segment, which might be a read error. V and J are TRBV29-1 and TRBJ1-1; unclear D gene. Germline CDR1 reads SQVTM; CDR2 reads ANQGSEA. The CDR3 sequence is 10 residues long. CDR3 nucleotide sequence: TGCGGCGTTGTAGGGCCCGAAGCTTTCTTT. It encodes CGVVGPEAFF.

Comments on this clonotype: The junction and the germline gene differ at one end; a read error may be behind it. The rearrangement uses TRBV2 and TRBJ2-3, with TRBD2 as a possible D gene (6 bases). The CDR3 extends over 19 amino acids. CDR1 is SNHLY and CDR2 is FYNNEI in the germline V gene. The CDR3 bases are TGTGCCAGCAGTGAAGCGGAAGTGGGACTGGCAACCCCCACAGATACGCTGTATTTT. This sequence encodes CASSEAEVGLATPTDTLYF.

As regards this clonotype: A read error is likely, as this CDR3 ends without the conserved phenylalanine or tryptophan. The chain recombines TRBV12-3 or TRBV12-4 with TRBJ2-7; 11 bases are shared with TRBD1. The trim removed 6 bases at V and 5 bases at J, leaving 9 bases unmatched. The CDR3 totals 15 residues. The CDR3 protein is CASRPRDRGYNEQYS. CDR3 bases: TGTGCCAGCAGACCCCGGGACAGGGGGTACAACGAGCAGTACTCC.

This clonotype was observed a single time. One end of the junction varies from germline; a read error may be responsible. This chain joins TRBV11-2 and TRBJ2-2, with 8 bases aligning to TRBD2. The CDR3 is 15 amino acids. Germline lookup yields CDR1 SGHAT and CDR2 FQNNGV. Here the CDR3 DNA reads TGTGCCAGCAGCTTAGCCCAGACTAGCGTCGGGGAGCTGTTCTTT. Translated: CASSLAQTSVGELFF.

This clonotype was observed many times. V and J are TRBV6-5 and TRBJ2-2, with a possible D match to TRBD2 (6 bases). Trimming removed 7 bases at V and 0 bases at J, with 15 bases between. Germline CDR1 and CDR2: MNHEY and SVGAGI. The CDR3 runs 16 residues. This chain's CDR3 is CASKDYPFANTGELFF. Written as DNA, the CDR3 is TGTGCCAGCAAGGACTATCCGTTCGCGAACACCGGGGAGCTGTTTTTT.

As regards this clonotype: At one end the junction does not follow the germline gene, possibly because of a read error. This chain links TRBV11-2 with TRBJ2-3; 10 positions match TRBD2. CDR3 size: 16 residues. The germline gives CDR1 SGHAT, CDR2 FQNNGV. Here the CDR3 reads CASSLFLAGATETQYF. The DNA for the CDR3 is TGTGCCAGCAGCTTATTTCTAGCGGGAGCCACAGAAACGCAGTATTTT.

Note on this clonotype: An end of the junction differs from the germline gene, which may be a read error. This sequence joins TRBV11-2 and TRBJ2-1; 8 nucleotides match TRBD2. CDR1 is SGHAT and CDR2 is FQNNGV in the germline V gene. This CDR3 is 18 amino acids long. The CDR3 reads CANSLRLGTSGTHGEQFF. CDR3 DNA sequence: TGTGCCAACAGCTTACGTCTGGGGACTAGTGGGACCCATGGGGAGCAGTTCTTC.